This record covers a single T cell receptor beta chain. This record belongs to a study of long-term antiretroviral therapy in people with HIV. CDR3 length equals 16 residues. Looked up from germline, CDR1 is LNHDA and CDR2 is SQIVND (reference sequence). The junction had 11 bases not matched to a gene; V was cut back by 7 bases and J by 3 bases. A v3.0 immunoSEQ assay was performed at survey level. Here immunoSEQ multiplex PCR was the method, and the copy in TCRdb shows in-frame clones only, minus some. The table lists 42,000 or so clones, roughly nine tenths of them singletons. The chain recombines TRBV19 with TRBJ2-3, with TRBD2 identical over 9 bases. Sample: unsorted PBMCs, taken 1.2 years after starting antiretroviral therapy. The TCR was taken from a woman aged 50 to 60 with HIV. The CDR3 coding sequence is TGTGCCAGTAACGAGCTGAGTCTAGCGGGGACAGATACGCAGTATTTT. This translates into CASNELSLAGTDTQYF. Combining the CDR3 with reference TRBV19 and TRBJ2-3 gives the whole variable domain DGGITQSPKYLFRKEGQNVTLSCEQNLNHDAMYWYRQDPGQGLRLIYYSQIVNDFQKGDIAEGYSVSREKKESFPLTVTSAQKNPTAFYLCASNELSLAGTDTQYFGPGTRLTVL.